The clone carrying this TCR beta chain was picked up a small number of times. Profiled with immunoSEQ multiplex PCR; TCRdb holds only in-frame clones, not every one. The sample carries approximately 82,000 clones, approximately 93% recorded once. This record comes from a study of cytomegalovirus exposure and HLA in healthy donors. The germline CDR1 and CDR2 sequences are LNHNV and YYDKDF (reference sequence). Trimming took off 0 bases at V and 0 bases at J, with 11 bases between the two ends. The CDR3 has 16 residues. The TCR comes from a man between 18 and 35 years old in good health and CMV-seronegative. Sequenced material: PBMCs. The chain links TRBV15 to TRBJ1-1; D remains unclear. The CDR3 sequence: CATSRDLLPLNTEAFF. DNA of the CDR3: TGTGCCACCAGCAGAGATCTTCTTCCCCTGAACACTGAAGCTTTCTTT.